Sequencing of this T cell receptor (beta chain) was carried out in a study of long-term antiretroviral therapy in people with HIV. There are a few counts of this clone. No antigen is known for it. Study results and caveats: HIV repertoires showed narrower CDR3 length ranges than controls.

Sequencing relied on immunoSEQ assay v3.0, run at survey level. Sequencing was performed with immunoSEQ multiplex PCR; in TCRdb, only in-frame clones are kept and a portion is missing. Here the sample spans 7,500 to 9,000 clones, 75% to 80% being singletons. The CDR3 is 13 amino acids. V was cut by 5 bases and J by 4 bases, with 6 bases left in between. Germline assignment: CDR1 SEHNR and CDR2 FQNEAQ (reference sequence). The sequence was obtained from a man aged 40-49 years with HIV. The chain combines TRBV7-9 with TRBJ1-6; D unclear. The sequencing here drew on unsorted PBMCs, taken 0.6 years before starting antiretroviral therapy. CDR3 coding DNA: TGTGCCAGCAGCCCCCCGTATAATTCACCCCTCCACTTT. This translates into CASSPPYNSPLHF.